This TCR beta chain was sequenced for a study of response to subunit inactivated influenza vaccine (dated by TCRdb to the late 2010s). Context from the whole study: Deep quantitative T cell receptor repertoire profiling was used in the study to track responses to a trivalent subunit inactivated influenza vaccine. Results the study describes overall, beyond this receptor: The authors proposed that each seasonal influenza vaccination may bring in only a limited number of new T cells.

Library generation was performed with RT-PCR. TCRdb shows the sequencer as Illumina HiSeq 2500. The raw public data were reprocessed by TCRdb itself: fastp quality trimming at Q25, MiXCR clonotype calling, in-frame beta chains only. All rows with the same CDR3 protein become a single entry with the most common DNA and genes. The sample profile shows just under 250,000 distinct CDR3 sequences; 9.5% to 15% of them were found once. The ten top clones hold less than 8.5% of the sample. This clonotype was observed many times. No cognate antigen has been identified for it. No clone much larger than this one lies a single base away; base qualities are absent. From cysteine to phenylalanine, the CDR3 is 15 amino acids long. Only CDR3 DNA is held: 45 bases, read in frame from base 1. V is reduced by 2 bases and J by 1 base, leaving a spacing of 11 bases between them. CDR1 and CDR2 are read off the germline V gene (reference sequence) as PRHDT and FYEKMQ.

The sequence came from a man between 50 and 59 years old who received an inactivated influenza vaccine. Donor details come from another sample of the same person, matched by shared clones. This receptor chain uses TRBV13 and TRBJ2-5; there is no confident call for the D gene. The specimen was non-naive T cells sorted from PBMCs, collected less than 15 days before vaccination. In light of the paper, this sample's cell subset or site label describes: memory T cell fraction. The CDR3 here reads CASSLPGQSQETQYF. The nucleotide sequence reads TGTGCCAGCAGCTTACCTGGGCAGAGCCAAGAGACCCAGTACTTC. Where the CDR3 stops, the reference TRBV13 and TRBJ2-5 genes take over; the full variable domain is AAGVIQSPRHLIKEKRETATLKCYPIPRHDTVYWYQQGPGQDPQFLISFYEKMQSDKGSIPDRFSAQQFSDYHSELNMSSLELGDSALYFCASSLPGQSQETQYFGPGTRLLVL.